The sequence of this T cell receptor (beta chain) was determined in a study of blood T cell repertoires in COVID-19. About the study: Whether acute or convalescent, the COVID-19 samples came from the United States, Italy and Spain.

The CDR3 runs to 14 residues. V lost 5 bases and J lost 6, with 17 bases in between. CDR1 is SGHAT, CDR2 FQNNGV, per germline. Patients from Seattle were sampled longitudinally, starting during active infection. Original processing notes: Quantification of nucleated cells was approximated via reference gene primer amplification. The table came from immunoSEQ multiplex PCR; TCRdb's copy has only in-frame clones and leaves some out. The D gene and trimming were derived from the DNA, and the V and J assignments and clone size from that table. The table has about 150,000 clones, around 87% seen once. The chain has TRBV11-2 and TRBJ2-7; D is perhaps TRBD1 (6 bases). The TCR originated in a woman aged 80 or older with COVID-19, enrolled during active disease. Sequenced input: peripheral blood. As DNA, the CDR3 is TGTGCCAGCAGCACGCCCCGAACAGGGTTCGAGCAGTACTTC. It codes for CASSTPRTGFEQYF.